A single sample is the source of the 31 T cell receptor beta chains below, sequenced in a study of Graves' ophthalmopathy and Graves' hyperthyroidism. The TCR beta CDR3 regions underwent amplification from RNA transcripts. In the first round, RT-PCR was carried out with HTBI primers, and a multiplex PCR formed the second round. One entry per CDR3 protein, called by TCRdb with MiXCR from the multiplex PCR reads. The sample has over a million distinct CDR3 sequences, 35% to 40% seen once. Sequencing used peripheral blood or thyroid tissue (not recorded which). These receptors were collected from an adult man with Graves' hyperthyroidism.

This clonotype has more than one count but fewer than ten. One junction end does not reproduce the germline sequence, and a read error may be involved. This chain links TRBV7-3 with TRBJ2-5; either TRBD1 or TRBD2 may fit D (6 bases each). Germline V lookup: CDR1 SGHTA, CDR2 FQGTGA. The CDR3 runs 15 residues. The CDR3 bases are TGTGCCAGCAGCTTATCTCAGGGGCGGGGAGAGACCCAGTACTTT. Translation gives CASSLSQGRGETQYF.

This chain uses TRBV10-3 with TRBJ1-5, with TRBD1 matching over 7 bases. The CDR3 extends over 12 amino acids. Germline V CDR1 and CDR2: ENHRY, SYGVKD. Trimming at V came to 2 bases and at J to 11 bases, leaving 3 bases not matched to a gene. The CDR3 reads CAISEQGQTQHF. The CDR3 DNA reads as TGTGCCATCAGTGAGCAGGGACAGACCCAGCATTTT.

The V gene is TRBV7-9, the J gene TRBJ1-2, with 11 bases that match TRBD1. V shed 2 bases and J 0 bases; nucleotides not matched to a gene: 2. CDR3 length: 16 residues. Germline V lookup: CDR1 SEHNR, CDR2 FQNEAQ (reference sequence). The CDR3 nucleotides read TGTGCCAGCAGCTTATCGGGACAGGGGGCTAACTATGGCTACACCTTC. It encodes CASSLSGQGANYGYTF.

This clonotype has at least ten counts. The chain employs TRBV11-2 and TRBJ1-6; the D is unclear. V gave up 2 bases and J gave up 7 bases, with 9 bases separating them. The CDR3 runs to 14 residues. Germline V gene sequence: CDR1 SGHAT, CDR2 FQNNGV. CDR3 in amino acids: CASSLFTQNSPLHF. In nucleotides, the CDR3 is TGTGCCAGCAGCTTATTTACCCAAAATTCACCCCTCCACTTT.

The genes are TRBV7-9 and TRBJ1-6; D is ambiguous. Trimming shortened V by 5 bases and J by 0 bases, and 14 bases separated the two germline ends. Germline V gene lookup returns CDR1 SEHNR and CDR2 FQNEAQ (reference sequence). The CDR3 runs 17 residues. Here the CDR3 DNA reads TGTGCCAGCAGCCAAGAAAGTAGATACTCCTATAATTCACCCCTCCACTTT. It specifies CASSQESRYSYNSPLHF.

This clonotype has only a few counts. The genes are TRBV6-1 and TRBJ1-4; 7 nucleotides line up with TRBD1. Germline V gene sequence: CDR1 MNHNS, CDR2 SASEGT. This CDR3 has 14 amino acids. V lost 4 bases, J lost 5 bases, and 4 bases stayed unmatched. In nucleotides, the CDR3 is TGTGCCAGCAGTGGGGGACAGTTAAATGAAAAACTGTTTTTT. Its translation is CASSGGQLNEKLFF.

This clonotype was observed a handful of times. J is TRBJ2-6 and V is TRBV9; unclear D gene. V was shortened by 2 bases and J by 0 bases, with 21 bases between the two germline ends. Per the germline V gene, CDR1 is SGDLS and CDR2 is YYNGEE. The CDR3 covers 20 residues. The CDR3 DNA reads as TGTGCCAGCAGCGTCTTCCGGACCATTCCACGACTCTCTGGGGCCAACGTCCTGACTTTC. This encodes CASSVFRTIPRLSGANVLTF.

The chain employs TRBV5-1 and TRBJ2-7; 7 bases are shared with TRBD1. The CDR3 consists of 15 residues. Germline CDR1 is SGHRS and CDR2 is YFSETQ. After removal of 0 bases from V and 5 bases from J, the junction contained 8 bases not matched to a gene. CDR3 loop: CASSLGFAGGNEQYF. The CDR3 nucleotides are TGCGCCAGCAGCTTGGGTTTCGCAGGGGGAAACGAGCAGTACTTC.

This clonotype has a count of ten or more. This rearrangement joins TRBV7-2 to TRBJ2-5; 7 positions match TRBD1. There are 15 residues in the CDR3. V shed 5 bases and J 4 bases; nucleotides not matched to a gene: 10. Per germline, CDR1 SGHTA and CDR2 FQGNSA. CDR3 sequence: CASSPRQGRLETQYF. The CDR3 nucleotides read TGTGCCAGCAGCCCTAGACAGGGCAGACTAGAGACCCAGTACTTC.

The sample holds many counts of this clonotype. One junction end disagrees with the germline gene, perhaps due to a read error. The chain is built from TRBV7-2 and TRBJ2-7, with 8 bases aligning to TRBD2. The CDR3 has 15 amino acids. Germline loops: CDR1 SGHTA, CDR2 FQGNSA. The CDR3 DNA reads TGCGCCAGCAGCCAAGAGGGGACTAGATGGAGTGAGCAGTACTTC. The encoded protein is CASSQEGTRWSEQYF.

This clonotype was found once. The V call is TRBV11-2, the J call TRBJ2-5, with D possibly being TRBD1 (6 bases). Trimming stripped 10 bases from V and 2 bases from J, with 26 bases between. The CDR3 runs 17 residues. Germline V gene sequence: CDR1 SGHAT, CDR2 FQNNGV. CDR3 sequence (DNA): TGTGCCATCCTCCAATCAAGAAACAGGGATGGGCAAGAGACCCAGTACTTC. Its protein is CAILQSRNRDGQETQYF.

CDR3 loop: CASSKPGQGRYTDTQYF. In nucleotides, the CDR3 is TGTGCCAGCAGCAAACCGGGACAGGGTCGGTACACAGATACGCAGTATTTT. The chain employs TRBV7-8 and TRBJ2-3, with 9 positions matching TRBD1. The length of the CDR3 is 17 residues. Germline CDR1 SGHVS, CDR2 FQNEAQ. The J segment lost 2 bases and the V segment lost 5 bases, leaving 11 bases of the junction unmatched.

Concerning this clonotype itself: An end of the junction differs from the germline gene, which may be a read error. J is TRBJ2-7 and V is TRBV6-6; D gene unclear. This CDR3 has 12 amino acids. Germline V CDR1 and CDR2: MNHNY, SVGAGI (reference sequence). In DNA form, the CDR3 reads TGTGCCAGCGGTTACCCCGGCTACGAGCAGTACTTC. This codes for CASGYPGYEQYF.

The chain combines TRBV7-6 with TRBJ2-5; D is undetermined. CDR1 SGHVS and CDR2 FNYEAQ come from the germline V gene. Deletions cut 3 bases from V and 0 bases from J, with 8 bases between. The CDR3 is 14 residues long. As DNA, the CDR3 is TGTGCCAGCAGCTTCAATGGAAACCAAGAGACCCAGTACTTC. Amino acids: CASSFNGNQETQYF.

Ten or more counts support this clonotype. The chain is built from TRBV19 and TRBJ1-1; D is perhaps TRBD1 (5 bases). Germline assignment: CDR1 LNHDA and CDR2 SQIVND (reference sequence). There are 14 residues in the CDR3. V was cut by 3 bases and J by 6 bases, with 14 bases left in between. The CDR3 DNA reads TGTGCCAGTAGTATGAGGGGTCGGTCGGCTGAAGCTTTCTTT. Its protein is CASSMRGRSAEAFF. Combining the CDR3 with reference TRBV19 and TRBJ1-1 gives the whole variable domain DGGITQSPKYLFRKEGQNVTLSCEQNLNHDAMYWYRQDPGQGLRLIYYSQIVNDFQKGDIAEGYSVSREKKESFPLTVTSAQKNPTAFYLCASSMRGRSAEAFFGQGTRLTVV.

There are many counts of this clonotype. The chain has TRBV2 and TRBJ1-5; the match to TRBD1 covers 9 bases. CDR3 length equals 17 residues. Germline CDR1 is SNHLY and CDR2 is FYNNEI. Germline trimming cut 1 base from V and 5 bases from J; bases unmatched to any gene: 9. The CDR3 coding sequence is TGTGCCAGCAGTGAAGACGGGGACAGGGTGACGGATCAGCCCCAGCATTTT. Its protein product is CASSEDGDRVTDQPQHF. Full variable domain (missing parts from reference TRBV2 and TRBJ1-5): EPEVTQTPSHQVTQMGQEVILRCVPISNHLYFYWYRQILGQKVEFLVSFYNNEISEKSEIFDDQFSVERPDGSNFTLKIRSTKLEDSAMYFCASSEDGDRVTDQPQHFGDGTRLSIL.

This clonotype was detected ten times or more. The V and J genes are TRBV7-2 and TRBJ1-6; D is ambiguous. CDR3 length: 13 residues. The V gene's germline CDR1 is SGHTA and CDR2 FQGNSA. V was trimmed by 8 bases and J by 9 bases, leaving 14 bases between them. The CDR3 loop is CASGNAGSSPLHF. The CDR3 DNA follows: TGTGCCAGCGGGAACGCTGGTTCTTCACCCCTCCACTTT.

This clonotype appeared many times. DNA for the CDR3: TGTGCCAGCAGCTTAGATACAGGGGGCTCTGGCTACACCTTC. This codes for CASSLDTGGSGYTF. The chain couples TRBV11-2 to TRBJ1-2; 9 bases agree with TRBD1. V was clipped by 0 bases and J by 7 bases; unmatched bases: 3. The CDR3 is 14 amino acids. The V gene's germline CDR1 is SGHAT and CDR2 FQNNGV.

This chain joins TRBV6-5 and TRBJ1-1, with D unresolved. Deletions cut 0 bases from V and 6 bases from J, with 14 bases between. The CDR3 totals 15 residues. Germline V gives CDR1 MNHEY, CDR2 SVGAGI. CDR3 residues: CASSYSMLTSSEAFF. CDR3 sequence (DNA): TGTGCCAGCAGTTACTCGATGTTGACGTCTTCTGAAGCTTTCTTT.

V and J are TRBV7-9 and TRBJ2-2; D is uncertain. The V gene lost 6 bases and the J gene lost 7 bases, with 12 bases spanning the gap. Germline CDR1 reads SEHNR; CDR2 reads FQNEAQ (reference sequence). The CDR3 contains 13 residues. In nucleotides, the CDR3 is TGTGCCAGCAGTCCCCTCAGCCGCGGGGAGCTGTTTTTT. Protein sequence: CASSPLSRGELFF.

The chain combines TRBV7-2 with TRBJ2-7; 7 positions agree with TRBD2. This CDR3 is built from 16 residues. Germline assignment: CDR1 SGHTA and CDR2 FQGNSA. With V trimmed by 5 bases and J by 0 bases, 10 bases remained unmatched. DNA of the CDR3: TGTGCCAGCAGCGCTAAGGGCGCGGGAGCCTCCTACGAGCAGTACTTC. Residues: CASSAKGAGASYEQYF.

This clonotype was picked up a small number of times. No conserved phenylalanine or tryptophan is present at the end of the CDR3, so a read error is the likely explanation. The limits of the CDR3 on the DNA are not certain, so only TCRdb's listed CDR3 is given. This chain uses TRBV4-1 with TRBJ2-5. The length of the CDR3 is 8 amino acids, counting both ends. CDR1 and CDR2 (germline): MGHRA, YSYEKL. The CDR3 here is CASSQSMI.

In its sample, this clonotype was seen many times. The V gene is TRBV7-6, the J gene TRBJ2-5; D gene ambiguous. With 1 base removed from V and 3 bases from J, the gap between germline ends came to 12 bases. This CDR3 contains 15 residues. Germline V CDR1 and CDR2: SGHVS, FNYEAQ. CDR3 loop: CASSLDGFSEETQYF. DNA of the CDR3: TGTGCCAGCAGCTTAGATGGGTTTTCCGAAGAGACCCAGTACTTC.

The V and J genes are TRBV29-1 and TRBJ1-1; 7 bases agree with TRBD1. J gave up 1 base and V 4 bases, and 6 bases lay outside the gene matches. The CDR3 is 14 residues long. Germline values: CDR1 SQVTM, CDR2 ANQGSEA. The CDR3 DNA is TGCAGCGTTGTGGGGACAGTCGAGAACACTGAAGCTTTCTTT. Amino acids: CSVVGTVENTEAFF.

This clonotype was seen ten or more times. The rearrangement uses TRBV19 and TRBJ2-6; D gene uncertain. The germline gives CDR1 LNHDA, CDR2 SQIVND (reference sequence). Between the trimmed V and J ends, which lost 9 bases and 2 bases, there was a span of 8 bases. The CDR3 is 13 residues long. CDR3 sequence reads: CASSTPGANVLTF. The CDR3 DNA reads TGTGCCAGCTCTACCCCTGGGGCCAACGTCCTGACTTTC.

This clonotype was observed many times. The chain links TRBV29-1 to TRBJ2-7, with 12 bases aligning to TRBD2. V was pared by 3 bases and J by 4 bases, with 4 bases of the junction left unmatched. Germline V gives CDR1 SQVTM, CDR2 ANQGSEA. This CDR3 has 14 amino acids. In DNA form, the CDR3 reads TGCAGCGTTGAGACTAGCGGGAGTTTTTACGAGCAGTACTTC. Protein sequence: CSVETSGSFYEQYF.

The chain links TRBV25-1 to TRBJ1-2; 8 nucleotides agree with TRBD1. This CDR3 has 14 residues. V dropped 4 bases and J dropped 3; count of bases not matched to a gene: 4. CDR1 MGHDK and CDR2 SYGVNS come from the germline V gene. The CDR3 DNA follows: TGTGCCAGCAGTGGAGACAGGGGAGACTATGGCTACACCTTC. It is translated as CASSGDRGDYGYTF.

Only a few counts were recorded for this clonotype. This chain joins TRBV9 and TRBJ2-6; D might be TRBD2 (6 bases). The CDR3 is 17 amino acids. Trimming took off 5 bases at V and 0 bases at J, with 15 bases between the two ends. The germline V gene encodes CDR1 SGDLS and CDR2 YYNGEE. The CDR3 DNA follows: TGTGCCAGCAGTTACGGGGGAATAATCTCTGGGGCCAACGTCCTGACTTTC. Amino acids: CASSYGGIISGANVLTF.

This clonotype has more than one count but fewer than ten. This chain uses TRBV6-6 with TRBJ2-7; 11 bases align to TRBD2. The CDR3 totals 18 residues. With 4 bases clipped from V and 0 bases from J, the junction kept 11 bases outside the gene matches. From germline, CDR1 is MNHNY and CDR2 SVGAGI (reference sequence). CDR3 bases: TGTGCCAGCAGTTCGGTTCTAGCGGGGGGCATAAGCTCCTACGAGCAGTACTTC. Its translation: CASSSVLAGGISSYEQYF.

This clonotype was observed a few times. The chain combines TRBV28 with TRBJ1-2; 8 nucleotides align to TRBD1. CDR3 length equals 14 residues. Looked up from germline, CDR1 is MDHEN and CDR2 is SYDVKM. V shed 8 bases and J 6 bases; nucleotides not matched to a gene: 11. CDR3 DNA sequence: TGTGCCAGCCGGACGACAGGGGCAGTCCATGGCTACACCTTC. This translates into CASRTTGAVHGYTF.

This clonotype was observed many times. This chain joins TRBV7-9 and TRBJ2-2; D is unresolved. The CDR3 spans 15 residues. Germline V gene lookup returns CDR1 SEHNR and CDR2 FQNEAQ (reference sequence). Trimming left V 1 base short and J 0 bases short, with 6 bases between. The CDR3 is CASSLGFANTGELFF. The CDR3 region has the DNA TGTGCCAGCAGCTTAGGCTTCGCGAACACCGGGGAGCTGTTTTTT.